The 27 T cell receptor beta chains below were found in one sample sequenced in a study of OX40 agonist ivuxolimab in advanced cancers. Here immunoSEQ multiplex PCR was the method, and the copy in TCRdb shows in-frame clones only, minus some. The sample includes about 56,000 clones, 75% to 90% seen only once; the top ten take approximately 10%. This specimen was CD4+ or CD8+ T cells sorted from blood, taken in a trial of the OX40 agonist ivuxolimab. The receptors shown here come from an adult with an advanced solid tumor such as melanoma, head and neck, liver or kidney cancer.

The chain employs TRBV5-1 and TRBJ1-2; a possible D gene is TRBD1 (5 bases). From germline, CDR1 is SGHRS and CDR2 YFSETQ. Trimming cost V 2 bases and J 3 bases, with 8 bases left between them. The CDR3 sequence is 13 residues long. For the CDR3, the DNA is TGCGCCAGCAGCTTCGGGACGGACTATGGCTACACCTTC. Translating it yields CASSFGTDYGYTF.

This chain joins TRBV4-3 and TRBJ2-7, with D unclear. Germline CDR1 and CDR2: LGHNA and YSLEER. This CDR3 comprises 17 residues. V was trimmed by 3 bases and J by 0 bases, leaving 18 bases between them. The CDR3 DNA follows: TGCGCCAGCAGCCACCGTACAAAGACCGGCAGCTCCTACGAGCAGTACTTC. This encodes CASSHRTKTGSSYEQYF.

The rearrangement uses TRBV18 and TRBJ1-1; TRBD1 agrees at 8 bases. J lost 1 base, V lost 3 bases, and 4 bases had no gene match. The CDR3 is 15 amino acids. Germline CDR1 is KGHSH and CDR2 is LQKENI. The CDR3 nucleotides read TGTGCCAGCTCACCGCAGGGGGCCCCGAACACTGAAGCTTTCTTT. Protein sequence: CASSPQGAPNTEAFF.

The V call is TRBV18, the J call TRBJ1-4; possibly TRBD1 for D (5 bases). V lost 5 bases and J lost 7, with 11 bases in between. Germline values: CDR1 KGHSH, CDR2 LQKENI. The CDR3 covers 13 residues. The CDR3 bases are TGTGCCAGCTCAATTGCAGGGTCTGAAAAACTGTTTTTT. Its translation is CASSIAGSEKLFF.

The CDR3 DNA follows: TGTGCCAGCAGCGTAGCTACGGGCGGGACAGGGGAATCTGGAAACACCATATATTTT. It yields the protein CASSVATGGTGESGNTIYF. The V and J genes are TRBV9 and TRBJ1-3; 10 bases are a match to TRBD1. The CDR3 contains 19 residues. The trim removed 0 bases at V and 1 base at J, leaving 10 bases unmatched. Germline values: CDR1 SGDLS, CDR2 YYNGEE.

The genes are TRBV19 and TRBJ2-3; D gene uncertain. Per germline, CDR1 LNHDA and CDR2 SQIVND (reference sequence). Trimming pared 5 bases from V and 1 base from J, leaving 16 bases between. The CDR3 has 16 amino acids. The chain's CDR3 is CASSGRPDLGTDTQYF. In DNA form, the CDR3 reads TGTGCCAGTAGTGGCCGCCCCGACCTGGGCACAGATACGCAGTATTTT.

The V call is TRBV30, the J call TRBJ1-5; the D is unclear. The CDR3 is 10 residues long. Germline CDR1 is GTSNPN and CDR2 is SVGIG (reference sequence). The V end lost 6 bases, the J end lost 6 bases, and 6 bases lay between the germline ends. The CDR3 DNA follows: TGTGCCTGCGGGGTTCAGCCCCAGCATTTT. Encoded protein: CACGVQPQHF.

This sequence joins TRBV7-8 and TRBJ1-5; perhaps TRBD1 as D (5 bases). The length of the CDR3 is 15 residues. Trimming stripped 4 bases from V and 1 base from J, with 11 bases between. The germline gives CDR1 SGHVS, CDR2 FQNEAQ. CDR3 residues: CASSSYDRSNQPQHF. The CDR3 nucleotides are TGTGCCAGCAGCTCCTACGACAGAAGCAATCAGCCCCAGCATTTT. Combining the CDR3 with reference TRBV7-8 and TRBJ1-5 gives the whole variable domain GAGVSQSPRYKVAKRGQDVALRCDPISGHVSLFWYQQALGQGPEFLTYFQNEAQLDKSGLPSDRFFAERPEGSVSTLKIQRTQQEDSAVYLCASSSYDRSNQPQHFGDGTRLSIL.

The genes are TRBV5-1 and TRBJ2-3; D may be TRBD1 (6 bases). Trimming took 4 bases from V and 2 from J, leaving 17 bases between them. The germline CDR1 and CDR2 sequences are SGHRS and YFSETQ. The CDR3 has 16 residues. The CDR3 coding sequence is TGCGCCAGCAGCCCGGTCGGGCAGGGACACACAGATACGCAGTATTTT. Its translation: CASSPVGQGHTDTQYF.

This chain connects TRBV25-1 to TRBJ2-1; TRBD1 matches 8 bases. The CDR3 has 14 residues. With V trimmed by 4 bases and J by 4 bases, 3 bases remained unmatched. Germline V gene sequence: CDR1 MGHDK, CDR2 SYGVNS. CDR3 in amino acids: CASSGDRIYNEQFF. The CDR3 DNA is TGTGCCAGCAGTGGGGACAGGATTTACAATGAGCAGTTCTTC.

The CDR3 protein is CAISPTENTEAFF. CDR3 in DNA: TGTGCCATTTCCCCGACGGAAAACACTGAAGCTTTCTTT. The genes are TRBV28 and TRBJ1-1; no firm D call. The germline V and J ends were trimmed by 10 bases and 2 bases, with 14 bases remaining between them. The CDR3 consists of 13 residues. Germline CDR1 and CDR2: MDHEN and SYDVKM. Based on the CDR3 plus reference TRBV28 and TRBJ1-1, the full variable domain is DVKVTQSSRYLVKRTGEKVFLECVQDMDHENMFWYRQDPGLGLRLIYFSYDVKMKEKGDIPEGYSVSREKKERFSLILESASTNQTSMYLCAISPTENTEAFFGQGTRLTVV.

The chain has TRBV4-2 and TRBJ2-5; 15 bases line up with TRBD2. This CDR3 spans 18 amino acids. V trimming: 5 bases; J trimming: 3 bases; junction bases outside the gene matches: 10. Germline CDR1 LGHNA, CDR2 YNFKEQ. The CDR3 DNA is TGTGCCAGCAGCTTGGCCCGGACTAGCGGGGGGGCCGAAGAGACCCAGTACTTC. This sequence encodes CASSLARTSGGAEETQYF.

The chain couples TRBV19 to TRBJ2-1; D possibly corresponds to TRBD2 (5 bases). V was trimmed by 6 bases and J by 0 bases, leaving 15 bases between them. Germline lookup yields CDR1 LNHDA and CDR2 SQIVND (reference sequence). There are 16 residues in the CDR3. CDR3: CASRTTELSSYNEQFF. CDR3 nucleotides: TGTGCCAGTAGGACTACGGAGCTAAGCTCCTACAATGAGCAGTTCTTC.

V is TRBV4-1 and J is TRBJ1-2; no firm D call. This CDR3 has 14 amino acids. The V gene lost 4 bases and the J gene lost 4 bases, with 13 bases spanning the gap. Germline loops: CDR1 MGHRA, CDR2 YSYEKL. CDR3 amino acids: CASSPSGSAYGYTF. The CDR3 DNA sequence: TGCGCCAGCAGCCCTTCCGGCAGCGCCTATGGCTACACCTTC.

This clone was found once. The chain uses TRBV5-1 and TRBJ2-3; D uncertain. This CDR3 has 12 amino acids. The V end was cut by 0 bases, the J end by 5 bases, with 4 bases between. Per germline, CDR1 SGHRS and CDR2 YFSETQ. The CDR3 region has the DNA TGCGCCAGCAGCTTGGGGGTAGATACGCAGTATTTT. The encoded protein is CASSLGVDTQYF. Using reference TRBV5-1 and TRBJ2-3 for the parts outside the CDR3, the full variable domain is KAGVTQTPRYLIKTRGQQVTLSCSPISGHRSVSWYQQTPGQGLQFLFEYFSETQRNKGNFPGRFSGRQFSNSRSEMNVSTLELGDSALYLCASSLGVDTQYFGPGTRLTVL.

V is TRBV7-9 and J is TRBJ2-3; TRBD1 is a possible D gene (5 bases). Germline V gene lookup returns CDR1 SEHNR and CDR2 FQNEAQ (reference sequence). V was shortened by 5 bases and J by 2 bases, with 11 bases between the two germline ends. The CDR3 covers 14 residues. In DNA form, the CDR3 reads TGTGCCAGCAGCCTGTCGACAGTCACAGATACGCAGTATTTT. It specifies CASSLSTVTDTQYF.

The rearrangement uses TRBV10-3 and TRBJ2-1, with 15 bases fitting TRBD2. The CDR3 length is 18 residues. V shed 7 bases, J shed 2 bases, and the junction held 9 bases outside the gene matches. From germline, CDR1 is ENHRY and CDR2 SYGVKD. As DNA, the CDR3 is TGTGCCATCACTTCGGGACTAGCGGGAGGTGGGCCCTACAATGAGCAGTTCTTC. Translation: CAITSGLAGGGPYNEQFF.

The chain employs TRBV30 and TRBJ2-3; tentatively, D is TRBD1 or TRBD2 (6 bases each). Trimming took off 2 bases at V and 5 bases at J, with 17 bases between the two ends. The CDR3 extends over 15 amino acids. CDR1 is GTSNPN, CDR2 SVGIG, per germline (reference sequence). CDR3 DNA: TGTGCCTGGAGTCGATTGGGGGGCAGGGGAGATACGCAGTATTTT. Its translation is CAWSRLGGRGDTQYF.

J is TRBJ1-5 and V is TRBV28; D remains ambiguous. Between the trimmed V and J ends, which lost 3 bases and 7 bases, there was a span of 7 bases. This CDR3 is 12 amino acids long. Germline lookup yields CDR1 MDHEN and CDR2 SYDVKM. Here the CDR3 DNA reads TGTGCCAGCAGTTTCCCCAGGCAGCCCCAGCATTTT. Translating gives CASSFPRQPQHF. The full variable domain, rest sourced from reference TRBV28 and TRBJ1-5, is DVKVTQSSRYLVKRTGEKVFLECVQDMDHENMFWYRQDPGLGLRLIYFSYDVKMKEKGDIPEGYSVSREKKERFSLILESASTNQTSMYLCASSFPRQPQHFGDGTRLSIL.

The rearrangement joins TRBV28 to TRBJ2-5; D is ambiguous. V was shortened by 4 bases and J by 2 bases, with 8 bases between the two germline ends. CDR3 length equals 13 residues. Germline CDR1 MDHEN, CDR2 SYDVKM. CDR3 sequence: CASSSELQETQYF. CDR3 DNA sequence: TGTGCCAGCAGTTCCGAGTTGCAAGAGACCCAGTACTTC.

This chain connects TRBV6-6 to TRBJ1-1; D is unclear. The germline V gene has CDR1 MNHNY and CDR2 SVGAGI (reference sequence). CDR3 size: 13 residues. Trimming shortened V by 8 bases and J by 11 bases, and 21 bases separated the two germline ends. In nucleotides, the CDR3 is TGTGCCAGCGGAGACTCAGAGGTCTATCGGGCTTTCTTT. The encoded protein is CASGDSEVYRAFF.

This chain connects TRBV9 to TRBJ2-1, with 9 bases lining up with TRBD1. Germline-derived CDR1 and CDR2 are SGDLS and YYNGEE. Unmatched junction bases numbered 5, after V lost 0 bases and J lost 4 bases. The CDR3 totals 16 residues. DNA for the CDR3: TGTGCCAGCAGCGTAGCTCTGGGACAGGGTTACAATGAGCAGTTCTTC. This translates into CASSVALGQGYNEQFF.

The chain employs TRBV28 and TRBJ2-1; the match to TRBD1 covers 7 bases. The V gene's germline CDR1 is MDHEN and CDR2 SYDVKM. The ends lost 7 bases at V and 7 bases at J; junction bases unmatched: 7. This CDR3 comprises 13 residues. In nucleotides, the CDR3 is TGTGCCAGCAAAACAGGGGTAATGAATGAGCAGTTCTTC. Its translation: CASKTGVMNEQFF. Together with reference TRBV28 and TRBJ2-1, the CDR3 gives the full variable domain: DVKVTQSSRYLVKRTGEKVFLECVQDMDHENMFWYRQDPGLGLRLIYFSYDVKMKEKGDIPEGYSVSREKKERFSLILESASTNQTSMYLCASKTGVMNEQFFGPGTRLTVL.

This chain connects TRBV29-1 to TRBJ2-3; TRBD1 agrees at 7 bases. The CDR3 length is 13 residues. The ends lost 3 bases at V and 5 bases at J; junction bases unmatched: 5. CDR1 SQVTM and CDR2 ANQGSEA come from the germline V gene. The CDR3 here is CSVEYTGEDTQYF. CDR3 coding DNA: TGCAGCGTTGAGTATACAGGGGAAGATACGCAGTATTTT.

The chain uses TRBV4-1 and TRBJ2-1, with 7 bases matching TRBD1. CDR1 and CDR2 from the germline V gene are MGHRA and YSYEKL. The ends lost 0 bases at V and 4 bases at J; junction bases unmatched: 9. The CDR3 has 17 amino acids. CDR3 residues: CASSQDPAQGFYNEQFF. CDR3 sequence (DNA): TGCGCCAGCAGCCAAGATCCTGCACAGGGGTTTTACAATGAGCAGTTCTTC.

This chain connects TRBV10-3 to TRBJ2-3; no clear D gene. The length of the CDR3 is 12 residues. Germline V gene sequence: CDR1 ENHRY, CDR2 SYGVKD. Trimming pared 0 bases from V and 2 bases from J, leaving 0 bases between. For the CDR3, the DNA is TGTGCCATCAGTGAGTCCACAGATACGCAGTATTTT. Protein: CAISESTDTQYF.

The rearrangement joins TRBV5-4 to TRBJ1-4, with TRBD1 matching 7 bases. Germline CDR1 SGHNT, CDR2 YYREEE (reference sequence). CDR3 length: 16 residues. Germline trimming cut 4 bases from V and 5 bases from J; bases unmatched to any gene: 11. The DNA of the CDR3 is TGTGCCAGCAGCCGTACAGGGGTGGGGGCAAATGAAAAACTGTTTTTT. Translation gives CASSRTGVGANEKLFF.